These T cell receptor beta chains were read from a single sample in a study of CD8 T cells in Susac syndrome. MiXCR, run by TCRdb on the immunoSEQ multiplex PCR reads, gives a single entry per CDR3 protein. The data show more than 110,000 distinct CDR3 sequences, around 93% seen once. The sample taken for sequencing was CD4+ T cells from PBMCs. The receptors here all came from a human donor with Susac syndrome. The CDR3 runs from the conserved cysteine through the conserved F or W. Each record gives: J gene, V gene, CDR3 protein.

j_call: TRBJ2-7; v_call: TRBV4-2; cdr3_aa: CASSSLWGKRASYEQYF
j_call: TRBJ2-1; v_call: TRBV20-1; cdr3_aa: CSARDAGLAGNEQFF
j_call: TRBJ2-1; v_call: TRBV13; cdr3_aa: CASSPPGGAATSLNEQFF
j_call: TRBJ2-5; v_call: TRBV20-1; cdr3_aa: CSASRRRGRTGETQYF
j_call: TRBJ1-5; v_call: TRBV23-1; cdr3_aa: CASTIWDRENQPQHF
j_call: TRBJ1-1; v_call: TRBV20-1; cdr3_aa: CSARDIRGTEAFF
j_call: TRBJ2-5; v_call: TRBV3-1; cdr3_aa: CASSQSSGETQYF
j_call: TRBJ1-5; v_call: TRBV27; cdr3_aa: CASSPSPGLRFNQPQHF
j_call: TRBJ2-2; v_call: TRBV20-1; cdr3_aa: CSASKGTGELFF
j_call: TRBJ2-6; v_call: TRBV27; cdr3_aa: CASSPLMSGANVLTF
j_call: TRBJ2-1; v_call: TRBV30; cdr3_aa: CAWSQGSYNEQFF
j_call: TRBJ2-5; v_call: TRBV20-1; cdr3_aa: CSARDSRLQETQYF
j_call: TRBJ2-2; v_call: TRBV14; cdr3_aa: CASSQERSLGELFF
j_call: TRBJ2-1; v_call: TRBV5-6; cdr3_aa: CASSLLGTGDNEQFF
j_call: TRBJ1-5; v_call: TRBV12-3/TRBV12-4; cdr3_aa: CASSSFPNQPQHF
j_call: TRBJ1-2; v_call: TRBV29-1; cdr3_aa: CSAWDRGSGYTF
j_call: TRBJ2-7; v_call: TRBV12-3/TRBV12-4; cdr3_aa: CASSLKNEQYF
j_call: TRBJ1-4; v_call: TRBV20-1; cdr3_aa: CSASQGPEKLFF
j_call: TRBJ1-1; v_call: TRBV7-2; cdr3_aa: CASSFRRGGTEAFF
j_call: TRBJ2-6; v_call: TRBV4-1; cdr3_aa: CASSLGLGSGANVLTF
j_call: TRBJ2-2; v_call: TRBV30; cdr3_aa: CAWSPESELFF
j_call: TRBJ1-2; v_call: TRBV29-1; cdr3_aa: CSVSETAYYGYTF
j_call: TRBJ1-3; v_call: TRBV20-1; cdr3_aa: CSAADPSGGNTIYF
j_call: TRBJ2-7; v_call: TRBV6-6; cdr3_aa: CASSYSKSYEQYF
j_call: TRBJ1-2; v_call: TRBV2; cdr3_aa: CASSDSGFGDYGYTF
j_call: TRBJ1-2; v_call: TRBV6-1; cdr3_aa: CASTAPERHYGYTF
j_call: TRBJ2-1; v_call: TRBV4-1; cdr3_aa: CASSQDKGGWNEQFF
j_call: TRBJ1-6; v_call: TRBV6-5; cdr3_aa: CASSSDTSYNSPLHF
j_call: TRBJ2-1; v_call: TRBV30; cdr3_aa: CAWRASGSRDEQFF
j_call: TRBJ2-3; v_call: TRBV6-5; cdr3_aa: CASSKQGVVADTQYF
j_call: TRBJ1-4; v_call: TRBV29-1; cdr3_aa: CSVAGAGFEKLFF
j_call: TRBJ2-7; v_call: TRBV18; cdr3_aa: CASSPPLGSSYEQYF
j_call: TRBJ2-1; v_call: TRBV9; cdr3_aa: CASGMDVRNEQFF
j_call: TRBJ2-7; v_call: TRBV29-1; cdr3_aa: CSVTGLAGNSYEQYF
j_call: TRBJ2-1; v_call: TRBV7-2; cdr3_aa: CASRTGLAGVWEQFF
j_call: TRBJ1-1; v_call: TRBV6-5; cdr3_aa: CASRQVNTEAFF
j_call: TRBJ2-7; v_call: TRBV7-9; cdr3_aa: CASSPRRSSYEQYF
j_call: TRBJ1-5; v_call: TRBV4-1; cdr3_aa: CASSQAGAGQPQHF
j_call: TRBJ1-5; v_call: TRBV27; cdr3_aa: CASWARNQPQHF
j_call: TRBJ1-1; v_call: TRBV29-1; cdr3_aa: CSVDESVRTEAFF
j_call: TRBJ2-3; v_call: TRBV29-1; cdr3_aa: CSVEARTDTQYF
j_call: TRBJ2-3; v_call: TRBV4-2; cdr3_aa: CASSQGRGGADTQYF
j_call: TRBJ1-6; v_call: TRBV6-5; cdr3_aa: CASNRRDYNSPLHF
j_call: TRBJ1-4; v_call: TRBV7-8; cdr3_aa: CASSQINPNEKLFF
j_call: TRBJ2-5; v_call: TRBV28; cdr3_aa: CASSSGQGGETQYF
j_call: TRBJ1-1; v_call: TRBV29-1; cdr3_aa: CSVGPEMNTEAFF
j_call: TRBJ2-5; v_call: TRBV18; cdr3_aa: CASPPYGSGVRETQYF
j_call: TRBJ1-1; v_call: TRBV7-8; cdr3_aa: CASSKDWGTEAFF
j_call: TRBJ2-5; v_call: TRBV5-6; cdr3_aa: CASSLARGPPETQYF
j_call: TRBJ1-2; v_call: TRBV4-1; cdr3_aa: CASSQDGTVLPLNYGYTF
j_call: TRBJ1-1; v_call: TRBV20-1; cdr3_aa: CSEGAVSNTEAFF
j_call: TRBJ1-5; v_call: TRBV24-1; cdr3_aa: CATVTGDSNQPQHF
j_call: TRBJ2-7; v_call: TRBV6-6; cdr3_aa: CASRTGTGGYEQYF